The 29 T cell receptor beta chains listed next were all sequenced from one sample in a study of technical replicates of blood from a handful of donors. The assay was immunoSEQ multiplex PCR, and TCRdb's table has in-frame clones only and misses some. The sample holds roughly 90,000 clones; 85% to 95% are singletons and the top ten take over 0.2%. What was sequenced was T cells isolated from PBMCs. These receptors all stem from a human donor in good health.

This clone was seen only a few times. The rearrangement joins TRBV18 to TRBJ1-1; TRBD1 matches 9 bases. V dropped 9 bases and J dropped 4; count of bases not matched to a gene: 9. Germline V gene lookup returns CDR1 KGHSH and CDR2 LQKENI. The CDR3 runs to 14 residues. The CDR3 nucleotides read TGTGCCAGTTCGTGGGACAGGGTAGCCACTGAAGCTTTCTTT. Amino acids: CASSWDRVATEAFF.

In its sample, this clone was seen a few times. The CDR3, as DNA: TGCGCCAGCAGCCCCAGCGGGAGTTCAGTTAATGAGCAGTTCTTC. This codes for CASSPSGSSVNEQFF. This chain joins TRBV5-1 and TRBJ2-1, with 8 positions matching TRBD2. CDR3 length equals 15 residues. Unmatched junction bases numbered 10, after V lost 4 bases and J lost 7 bases. Germline CDR1 SGHRS, CDR2 YFSETQ.

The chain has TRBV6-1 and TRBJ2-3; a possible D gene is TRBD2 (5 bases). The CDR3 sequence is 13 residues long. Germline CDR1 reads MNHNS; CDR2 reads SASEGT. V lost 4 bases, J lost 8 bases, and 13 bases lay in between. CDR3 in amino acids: CASSAGEGVTQYF. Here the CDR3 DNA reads TGTGCCAGCAGTGCAGGAGAGGGAGTTACGCAGTATTTT.

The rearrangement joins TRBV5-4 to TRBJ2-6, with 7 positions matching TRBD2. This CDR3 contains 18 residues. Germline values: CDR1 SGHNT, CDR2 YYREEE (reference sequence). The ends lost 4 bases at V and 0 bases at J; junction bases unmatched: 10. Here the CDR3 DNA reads TGTGCCAGCAGCGGGAGGGCCCTCAAGAACTCTGGGGCCAACGTCCTGACTTTC. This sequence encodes CASSGRALKNSGANVLTF.

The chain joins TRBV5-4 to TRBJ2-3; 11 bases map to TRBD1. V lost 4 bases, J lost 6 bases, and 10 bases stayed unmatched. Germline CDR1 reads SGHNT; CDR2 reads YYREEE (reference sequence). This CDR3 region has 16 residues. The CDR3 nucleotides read TGTGCCAGCAGCCTTGGGGGGGACAGGGGGAAGGATACGCAGTATTTT. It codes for CASSLGGDRGKDTQYF.

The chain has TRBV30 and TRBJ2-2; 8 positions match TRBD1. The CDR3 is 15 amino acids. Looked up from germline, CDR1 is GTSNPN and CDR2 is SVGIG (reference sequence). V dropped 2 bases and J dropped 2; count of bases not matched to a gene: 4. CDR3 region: CAWSLDRDNTGELFF. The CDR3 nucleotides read TGTGCCTGGAGTCTGGACAGGGATAACACCGGGGAGCTGTTTTTT.

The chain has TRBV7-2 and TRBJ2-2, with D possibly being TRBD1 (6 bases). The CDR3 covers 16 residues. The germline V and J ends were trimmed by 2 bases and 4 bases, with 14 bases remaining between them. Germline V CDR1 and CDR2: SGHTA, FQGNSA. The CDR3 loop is CASSLPSTGITGELFF. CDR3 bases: TGTGCCAGCAGCTTACCTTCCACAGGGATCACCGGGGAGCTGTTTTTT.

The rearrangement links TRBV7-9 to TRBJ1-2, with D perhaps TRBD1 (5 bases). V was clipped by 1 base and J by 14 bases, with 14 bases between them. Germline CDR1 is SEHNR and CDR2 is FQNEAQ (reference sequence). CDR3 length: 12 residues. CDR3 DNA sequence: TGTGCCAGCAGCTTAGAGGAGGGGAGGAGGACCTTC. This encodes CASSLEEGRRTF.

The CDR3 sequence: CASSVGVLAGYNEQFF. CDR3 coding DNA: TGTGCCAGCAGCGTAGGGGTGTTAGCGGGCTACAATGAGCAGTTCTTC. V gene TRBV9 combines with J gene TRBJ2-1; 7 nucleotides line up with TRBD2. CDR3 length equals 16 residues. V lost 0 bases to trimming and J lost 3 bases; unmatched junction nucleotides: 6. In germline, CDR1 is SGDLS, CDR2 YYNGEE.

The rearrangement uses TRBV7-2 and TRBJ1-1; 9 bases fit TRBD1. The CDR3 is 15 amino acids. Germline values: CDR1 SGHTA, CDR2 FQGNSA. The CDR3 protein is CASRRIGDRVTEAFF. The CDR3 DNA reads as TGTGCATCTCGGAGGATTGGGGACAGGGTAACTGAAGCTTTCTTT.

CDR3 coding DNA: TGTGCCAGCAGCTTAGGACTAGCGGGAGCGAGTGGCGGGGAGCTGTTTTTT. The encoded protein is CASSLGLAGASGGELFF. V gene TRBV11-2 combines with J gene TRBJ2-2, with 12 bases identical to TRBD2. With 1 base clipped from V and 7 bases from J, the junction kept 7 bases outside the gene matches. This CDR3 has 17 residues. In germline, CDR1 is SGHAT, CDR2 FQNNGV.

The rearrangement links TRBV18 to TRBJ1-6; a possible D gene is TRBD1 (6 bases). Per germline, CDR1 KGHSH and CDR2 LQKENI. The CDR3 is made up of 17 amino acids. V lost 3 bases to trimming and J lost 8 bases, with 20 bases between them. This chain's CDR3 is CASSPLGGSRSDSPLHF. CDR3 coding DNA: TGTGCCAGCTCACCCCTTGGGGGCAGCCGATCCGATTCACCCCTCCACTTT.

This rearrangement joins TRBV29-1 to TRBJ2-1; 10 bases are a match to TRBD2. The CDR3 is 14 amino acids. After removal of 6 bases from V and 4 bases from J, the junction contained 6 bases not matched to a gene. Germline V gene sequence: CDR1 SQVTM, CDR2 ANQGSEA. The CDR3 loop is CSVTGTSEYNEQFF. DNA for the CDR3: TGCAGCGTGACCGGGACTAGCGAATACAATGAGCAGTTCTTC.

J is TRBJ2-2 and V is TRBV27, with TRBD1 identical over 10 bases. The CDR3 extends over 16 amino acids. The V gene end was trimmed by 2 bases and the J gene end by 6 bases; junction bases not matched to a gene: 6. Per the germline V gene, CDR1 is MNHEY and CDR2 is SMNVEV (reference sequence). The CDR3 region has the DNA TGTGCCAGCAGTTTAGGGGGGACAGGGGCCCCCGGGGAGCTGTTTTTT. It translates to CASSLGGTGAPGELFF.

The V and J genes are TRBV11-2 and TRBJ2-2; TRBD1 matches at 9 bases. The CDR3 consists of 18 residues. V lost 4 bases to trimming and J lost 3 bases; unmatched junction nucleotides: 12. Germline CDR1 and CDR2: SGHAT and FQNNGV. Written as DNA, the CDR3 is TGTGCCAGCAGCTATAGAGCGGGACAGGGAGGTTACACCGGGGAGCTGTTTTTT. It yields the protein CASSYRAGQGGYTGELFF.

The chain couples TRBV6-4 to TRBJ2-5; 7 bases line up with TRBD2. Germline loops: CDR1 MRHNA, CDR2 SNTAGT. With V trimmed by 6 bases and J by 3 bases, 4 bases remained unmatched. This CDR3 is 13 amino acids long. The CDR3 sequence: CASSSGTKETQYF. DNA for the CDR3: TGTGCCAGCAGCTCCGGGACTAAAGAGACCCAGTACTTC.

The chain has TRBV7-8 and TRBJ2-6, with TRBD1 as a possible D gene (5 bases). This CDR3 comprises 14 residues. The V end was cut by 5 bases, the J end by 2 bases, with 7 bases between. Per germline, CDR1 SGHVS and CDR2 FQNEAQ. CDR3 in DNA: TGTGCCAGCAGCCTCAGGGCTGGGGCCAACGTCCTGACTTTC. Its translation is CASSLRAGANVLTF. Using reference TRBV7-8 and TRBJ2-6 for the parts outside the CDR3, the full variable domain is GAGVSQSPRYKVAKRGQDVALRCDPISGHVSLFWYQQALGQGPEFLTYFQNEAQLDKSGLPSDRFFAERPEGSVSTLKIQRTQQEDSAVYLCASSLRAGANVLTFGAGSRLTVL.

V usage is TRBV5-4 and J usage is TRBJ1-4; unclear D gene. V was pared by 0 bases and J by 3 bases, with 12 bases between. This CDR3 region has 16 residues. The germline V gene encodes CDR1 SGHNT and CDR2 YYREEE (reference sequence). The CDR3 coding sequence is TGTGCCAGCAGCTTGGGTCTAGGTCGGGCTAATGAAAAACTGTTTTTT. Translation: CASSLGLGRANEKLFF.

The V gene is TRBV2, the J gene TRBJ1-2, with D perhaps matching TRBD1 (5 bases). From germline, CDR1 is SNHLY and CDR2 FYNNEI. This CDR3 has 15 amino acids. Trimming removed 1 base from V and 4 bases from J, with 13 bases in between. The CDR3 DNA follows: TGTGCCAGCAGTGAAGAGGTAGGGGAACTCTATGGCTACACCTTC. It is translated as CASSEEVGELYGYTF. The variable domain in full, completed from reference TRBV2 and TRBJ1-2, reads EPEVTQTPSHQVTQMGQEVILRCVPISNHLYFYWYRQILGQKVEFLVSFYNNEISEKSEIFDDQFSVERPDGSNFTLKIRSTKLEDSAMYFCASSEEVGELYGYTFGSGTRLTVV.

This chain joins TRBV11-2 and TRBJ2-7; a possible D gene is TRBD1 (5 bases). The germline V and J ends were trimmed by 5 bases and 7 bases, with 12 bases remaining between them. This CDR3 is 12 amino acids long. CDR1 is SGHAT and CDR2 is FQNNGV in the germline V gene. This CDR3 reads CASSQGHVEQYF. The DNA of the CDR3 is TGTGCCAGCAGCCAAGGACACGTGGAGCAGTACTTC.

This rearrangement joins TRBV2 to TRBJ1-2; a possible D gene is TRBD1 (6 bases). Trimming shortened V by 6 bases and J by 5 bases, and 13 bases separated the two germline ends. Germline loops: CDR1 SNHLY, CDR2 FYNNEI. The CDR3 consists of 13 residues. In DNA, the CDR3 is TGTGCCAGCAGCTACACCGGACAGTATGGCTACACCTTC. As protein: CASSYTGQYGYTF.

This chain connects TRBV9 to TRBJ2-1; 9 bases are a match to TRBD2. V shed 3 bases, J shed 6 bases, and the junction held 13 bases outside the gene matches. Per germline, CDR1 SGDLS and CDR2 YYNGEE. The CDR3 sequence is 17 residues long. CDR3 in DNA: TGTGCCAGCAGCGACTTTCTTAGCGGGGGTTCTGGCAATGAGCAGTTCTTC. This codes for CASSDFLSGGSGNEQFF.

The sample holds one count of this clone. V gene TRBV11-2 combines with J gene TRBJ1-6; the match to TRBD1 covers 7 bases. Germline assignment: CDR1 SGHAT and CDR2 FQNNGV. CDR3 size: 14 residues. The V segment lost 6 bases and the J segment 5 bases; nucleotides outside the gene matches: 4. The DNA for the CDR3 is TGTGCCAGCAGAACCGGGACAGATAATTCACCCCTCCACTTT. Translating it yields CASRTGTDNSPLHF. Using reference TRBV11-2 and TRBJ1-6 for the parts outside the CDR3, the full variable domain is EAGVAQSPRYKIIEKRQSVAFWCNPISGHATLYWYQQILGQGPKLLIQFQNNGVVDDSQLPKDRFSAERLKGVDSTLKIQPAKLEDSAVYLCASRTGTDNSPLHFGNGTRLTVT.

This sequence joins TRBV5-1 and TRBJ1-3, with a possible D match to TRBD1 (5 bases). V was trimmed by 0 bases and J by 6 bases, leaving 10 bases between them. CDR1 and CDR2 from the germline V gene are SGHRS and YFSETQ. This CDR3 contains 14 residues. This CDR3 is CASSLAGGSNTIYF. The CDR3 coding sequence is TGCGCCAGCAGCTTGGCCGGGGGTTCAAACACCATATATTTT. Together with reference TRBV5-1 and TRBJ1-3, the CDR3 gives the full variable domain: KAGVTQTPRYLIKTRGQQVTLSCSPISGHRSVSWYQQTPGQGLQFLFEYFSETQRNKGNFPGRFSGRQFSNSRSEMNVSTLELGDSALYLCASSLAGGSNTIYFGEGSWLTVV.

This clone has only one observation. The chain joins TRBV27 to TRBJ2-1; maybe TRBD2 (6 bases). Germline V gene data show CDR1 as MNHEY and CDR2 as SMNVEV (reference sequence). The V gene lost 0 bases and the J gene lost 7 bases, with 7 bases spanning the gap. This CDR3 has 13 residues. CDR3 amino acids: CASSLSSGNEQFF. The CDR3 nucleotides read TGTGCCAGCAGTTTATCGAGCGGGAATGAGCAGTTCTTC.

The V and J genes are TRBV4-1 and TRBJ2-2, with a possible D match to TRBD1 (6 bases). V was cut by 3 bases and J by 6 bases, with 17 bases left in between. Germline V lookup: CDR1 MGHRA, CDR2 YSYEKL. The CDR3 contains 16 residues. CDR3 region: CASSHRTVIGAGELFF. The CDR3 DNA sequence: TGCGCCAGCAGCCATCGGACAGTTATTGGCGCCGGGGAGCTGTTTTTT.

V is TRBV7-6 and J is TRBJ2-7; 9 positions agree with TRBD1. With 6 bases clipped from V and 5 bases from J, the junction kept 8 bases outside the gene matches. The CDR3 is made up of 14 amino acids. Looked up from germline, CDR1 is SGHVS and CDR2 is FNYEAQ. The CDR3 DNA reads TGTGCCAGCAGTCCGGGACAGGGTGTGGACGAGCAGTACTTC. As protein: CASSPGQGVDEQYF.

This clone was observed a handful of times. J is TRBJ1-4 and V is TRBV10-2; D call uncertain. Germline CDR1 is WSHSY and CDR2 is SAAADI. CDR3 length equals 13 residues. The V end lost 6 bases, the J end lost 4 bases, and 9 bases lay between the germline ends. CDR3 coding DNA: TGCGCCAGCAGGAAAGCGGATAATGAAAAACTGTTTTTT. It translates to CASRKADNEKLFF.

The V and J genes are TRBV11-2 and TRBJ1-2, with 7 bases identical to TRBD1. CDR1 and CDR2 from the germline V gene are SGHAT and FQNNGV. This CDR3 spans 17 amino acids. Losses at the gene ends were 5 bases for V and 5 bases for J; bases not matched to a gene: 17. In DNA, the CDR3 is TGTGCCAGCAGCAAAGGGGTGGGACAGAAATTTTTGTATGGCTACACCTTC. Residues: CASSKGVGQKFLYGYTF.